This T cell receptor (beta chain) stems from a study of blood T cells in healthy people across ages. Findings and caveats of the study: In older individuals, TCR beta diversity per million T cells was lower, falling roughly linearly with age. Naive T cell percentage showed a strong correlation with TCR beta diversity.

Comments on this clonotype: No antigen is known for it.

Trimming took 1 base from V and 3 from J; bases not matched to a gene: 10. The CDR3 has 16 amino acids. Per the germline V gene, CDR1 is DFQATT and CDR2 is SNEGSKA (reference sequence). The use of a sample-barcoded 5' primer and a J-beta primer mix characterized a second PCR of about 6 to 12 cycles. TCRdb re-called the 5' RACE reads with MiXCR, one entry per CDR3 protein. The sample lists hundreds of thousands of distinct CDR3 sequences; 58% were seen once. Sequencing was carried out using blood. This receptor was taken from a man younger than 45 in good health. V usage is TRBV20-1 and J usage is TRBJ1-1; 8 bases align to TRBD1. In nucleotides, the CDR3 is TGCAGTGCTAGAGCTAGGGACAGGAGGTCCGACACTGAAGCTTTCTTT. Protein sequence: CSARARDRRSDTEAFF.